This T cell receptor beta chain came from a study of cytomegalovirus exposure and HLA in healthy donors. Whole-study findings and limits: V- and J-gene trimming of TCR beta was linked (in a later analysis) to a missense DCLRE1C variant. In a later analysis, specific HLA alleles were associated with 15,000 to 20,000 TCR beta sequences at a 0.05 false discovery rate.

The PCR employed 60 Vbeta primers together with 13 Jbeta primers. Repertoires were generated with immunoSEQ multiplex PCR, while TCRdb's copy carries only in-frame clones and drops some. The sample has about 120,000 clones, around 63% seen once. As for this clone: The antigen remains undetermined.

The junction had 7 bases not matched to a gene; V was cut back by 1 base and J by 2 bases. Germline CDR1 reads SGHTA; CDR2 reads FQGNSA. The CDR3 has 16 residues. This chain connects TRBV7-2 to TRBJ2-7; 8 bases are shared with TRBD2. Sequenced input: PBMCs. The TCR comes from a man aged 35 to 55 in good health and CMV-seropositive. CDR3 in amino acids: CASSLGSGVNAYEQYF. For the CDR3, the DNA is TGTGCCAGCAGCTTAGGTAGCGGGGTTAACGCCTACGAGCAGTACTTC.